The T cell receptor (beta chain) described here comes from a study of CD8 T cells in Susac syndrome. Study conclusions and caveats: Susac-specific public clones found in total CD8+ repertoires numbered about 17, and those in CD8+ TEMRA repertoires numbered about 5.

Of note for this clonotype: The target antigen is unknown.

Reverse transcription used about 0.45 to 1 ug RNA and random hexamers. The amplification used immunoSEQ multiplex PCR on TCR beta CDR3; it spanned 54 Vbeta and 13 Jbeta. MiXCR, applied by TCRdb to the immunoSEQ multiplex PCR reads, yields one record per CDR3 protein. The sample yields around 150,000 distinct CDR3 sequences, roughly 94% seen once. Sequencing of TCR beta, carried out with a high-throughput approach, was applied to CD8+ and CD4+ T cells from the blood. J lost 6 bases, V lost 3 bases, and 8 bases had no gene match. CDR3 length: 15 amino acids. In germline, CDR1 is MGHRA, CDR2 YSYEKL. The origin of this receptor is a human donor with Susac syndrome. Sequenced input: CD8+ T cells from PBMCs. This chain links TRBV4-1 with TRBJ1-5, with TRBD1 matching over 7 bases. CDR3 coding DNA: TGCGCCAGCAGCCATGTAAAGGGGGCTAGTCAGCCCCAGCATTTT. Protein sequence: CASSHVKGASQPQHF.